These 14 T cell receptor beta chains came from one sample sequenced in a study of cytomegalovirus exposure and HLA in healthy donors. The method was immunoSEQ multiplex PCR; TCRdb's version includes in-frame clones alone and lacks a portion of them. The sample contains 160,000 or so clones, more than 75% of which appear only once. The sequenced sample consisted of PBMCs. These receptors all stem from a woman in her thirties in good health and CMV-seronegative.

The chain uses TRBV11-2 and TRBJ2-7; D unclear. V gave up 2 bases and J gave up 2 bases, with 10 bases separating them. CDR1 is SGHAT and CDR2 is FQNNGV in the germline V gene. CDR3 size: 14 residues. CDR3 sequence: CASSLLGATYEQYF. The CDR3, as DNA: TGTGCCAGCAGCTTACTAGGTGCGACCTACGAGCAGTACTTC.

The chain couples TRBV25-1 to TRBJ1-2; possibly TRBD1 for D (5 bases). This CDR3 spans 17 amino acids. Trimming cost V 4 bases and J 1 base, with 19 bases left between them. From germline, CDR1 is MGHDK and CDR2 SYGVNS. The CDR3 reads CASSGMGQPILNYGYTF. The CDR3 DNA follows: TGTGCCAGCAGTGGAATGGGGCAGCCGATCCTTAACTATGGCTACACCTTC.

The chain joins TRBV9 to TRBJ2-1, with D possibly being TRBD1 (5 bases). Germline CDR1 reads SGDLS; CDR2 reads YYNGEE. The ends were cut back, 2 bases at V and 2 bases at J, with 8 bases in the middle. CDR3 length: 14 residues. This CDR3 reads CASSVGAPYNEQFF. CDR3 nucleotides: TGTGCCAGCAGCGTTGGGGCCCCCTACAATGAGCAGTTCTTC.

CDR3 DNA: TGTGCCAGCAGCACCCAAACAGTCCAATTTGGCTACACCTTC. It specifies CASSTQTVQFGYTF. This rearrangement joins TRBV7-2 to TRBJ1-2; D remains ambiguous. V was pared by 5 bases and J by 7 bases, with 17 bases between. The length of the CDR3 is 14 residues. Germline V lookup: CDR1 SGHTA, CDR2 FQGNSA. The variable domain in full, with the rest retrieved from reference TRBV7-2 and TRBJ1-2, is GAGVSQSPSNKVTEKGKDVELRCDPISGHTALYWYRQSLGQGLEFLIYFQGNSAPDKSGLPSDRFSAERTGGSVSTLTIQRTQQEDSAVYLCASSTQTVQFGYTFGSGTRLTVV.

The CDR3 DNA reads TGTGCCAGCACGGACATTGGGACCCAGTACTTC. Translating it yields CASTDIGTQYF. This chain connects TRBV6-1 to TRBJ2-5, with a possible D match to TRBD1 (5 bases). Between the trimmed V and J ends, which lost 7 bases and 7 bases, there was a span of 10 bases. CDR1 is MNHNS and CDR2 is SASEGT in the germline V gene. There are 11 residues in the CDR3.

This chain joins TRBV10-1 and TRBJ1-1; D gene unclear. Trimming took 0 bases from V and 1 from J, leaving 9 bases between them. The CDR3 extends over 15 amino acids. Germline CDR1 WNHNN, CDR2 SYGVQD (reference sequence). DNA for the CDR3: TGCGCCAGCAGTGAGTCGAGGTTGGAGAACACTGAAGCTTTCTTT. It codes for CASSESRLENTEAFF.

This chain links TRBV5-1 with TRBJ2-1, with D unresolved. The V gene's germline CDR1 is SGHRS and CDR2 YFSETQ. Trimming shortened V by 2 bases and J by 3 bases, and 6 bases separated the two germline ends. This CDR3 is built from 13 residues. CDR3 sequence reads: CASSFDFYNEQFF. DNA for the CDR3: TGCGCCAGCAGCTTCGACTTCTACAATGAGCAGTTCTTC.

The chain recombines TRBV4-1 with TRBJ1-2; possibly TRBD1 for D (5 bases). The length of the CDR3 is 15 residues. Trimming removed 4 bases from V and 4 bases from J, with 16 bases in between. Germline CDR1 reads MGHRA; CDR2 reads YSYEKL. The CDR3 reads CASSRRGTATYGYTF. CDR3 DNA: TGCGCCAGCAGCCGGCGGGGCACTGCGACCTATGGCTACACCTTC.

The chain's CDR3 is CASSSQGDYGYTF. In nucleotides, the CDR3 is TGTGCCAGCAGTTCACAGGGCGACTATGGCTACACCTTC. This rearrangement joins TRBV6-6 to TRBJ1-2, with a weak D call TRBD1 (6 bases). CDR3 size: 13 residues. The V end lost 4 bases, the J end lost 3 bases, and 9 bases lay between the germline ends. Germline assignment: CDR1 MNHNY and CDR2 SVGAGI (reference sequence).

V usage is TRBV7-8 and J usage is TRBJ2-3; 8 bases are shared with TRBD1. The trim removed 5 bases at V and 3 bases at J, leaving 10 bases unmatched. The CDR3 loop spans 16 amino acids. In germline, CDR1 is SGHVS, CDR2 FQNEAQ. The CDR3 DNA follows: TGTGCCAGCAGCGTTCCCCGGGACAGGACAACAGATACGCAGTATTTT. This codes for CASSVPRDRTTDTQYF.

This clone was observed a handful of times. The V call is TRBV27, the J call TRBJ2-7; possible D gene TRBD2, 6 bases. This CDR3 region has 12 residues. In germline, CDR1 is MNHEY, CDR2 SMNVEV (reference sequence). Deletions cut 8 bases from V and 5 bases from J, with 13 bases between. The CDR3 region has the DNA TGTGCCAGCTGGGGAGGTAGCAACGAGCAGTACTTC. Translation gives CASWGGSNEQYF.

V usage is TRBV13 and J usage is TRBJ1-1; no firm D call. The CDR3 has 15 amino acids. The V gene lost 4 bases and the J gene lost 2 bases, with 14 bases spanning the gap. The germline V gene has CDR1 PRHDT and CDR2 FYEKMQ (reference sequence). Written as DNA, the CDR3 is TGTGCCAGCAGCTATGGGCGGGAGGTTAACACTGAAGCTTTCTTT. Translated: CASSYGREVNTEAFF.

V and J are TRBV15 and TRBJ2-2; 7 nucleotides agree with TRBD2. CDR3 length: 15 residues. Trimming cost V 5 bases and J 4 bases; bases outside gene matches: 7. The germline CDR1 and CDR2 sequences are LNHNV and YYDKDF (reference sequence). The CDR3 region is CATSWTRSVTGELFF. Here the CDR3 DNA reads TGTGCCACCAGCTGGACTAGGTCGGTCACCGGGGAGCTGTTTTTT. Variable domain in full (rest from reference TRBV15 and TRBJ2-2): DAMVIQNPRYQVTQFGKPVTLSCSQTLNHNVMYWYQQKSSQAPKLLFHYYDKDFNNEADTPDNFQSRRPNTSFCFLDIRSPGLGDTAMYLCATSWTRSVTGELFFGEGSRLTVL.

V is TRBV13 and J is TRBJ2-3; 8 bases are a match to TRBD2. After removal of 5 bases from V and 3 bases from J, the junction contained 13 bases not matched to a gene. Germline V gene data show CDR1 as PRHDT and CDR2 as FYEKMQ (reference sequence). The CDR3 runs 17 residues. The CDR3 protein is CASSTRGGPSPTDTQYF. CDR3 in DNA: TGTGCCAGCAGCACTCGCGGGGGGCCGTCCCCAACAGATACGCAGTATTTT.